The 18 T cell receptor beta chains listed next were all sequenced from one sample in a study of radiotherapy plus CTLA-4 blockade in lung cancer. TCRdb's copy holds only in-frame clones and misses some; the assay was immunoSEQ multiplex PCR. The table lists some 60,000 clones, more than 60% of them singletons, with roughly 15% in the top ten. Sequencing was performed on peripheral blood, taken from a patient treated with radiotherapy plus ipilimumab. Receptors originate from a human donor with non-small cell lung cancer who had a complete response to radiotherapy plus ipilimumab.

The chain combines TRBV30 with TRBJ2-3; 13 bases line up with TRBD2. V lost 0 bases to trimming and J lost 6 bases; unmatched junction nucleotides: 6. The CDR3 has 16 residues. The germline gives CDR1 GTSNPN, CDR2 SVGIG (reference sequence). Written as DNA, the CDR3 is TGTGCCTGGAGTGTCCCACTAGCGGGGGGGGCGGATACGCAGTATTTT. This translates into CAWSVPLAGGADTQYF.

This sequence joins TRBV7-2 and TRBJ2-2; 7 nucleotides align to TRBD2. Per germline, CDR1 SGHTA and CDR2 FQGNSA. The CDR3 sequence is 18 residues long. The V and J ends lost 3 bases and 2 bases, in that order; junction bases with no gene match: 12. CDR3 residues: CASSLYPSGGINTGELFF. The DNA for the CDR3 is TGTGCCAGCAGCTTGTACCCTAGCGGAGGGATTAACACCGGGGAGCTGTTTTTT.

This chain links TRBV5-8 with TRBJ2-1; D may be TRBD2 (5 bases). V was shortened by 4 bases and J by 4 bases, with 9 bases between the two germline ends. CDR3 length: 13 residues. Germline CDR1 reads SGHTS; CDR2 reads YDEGEE. DNA for the CDR3: TGTGCCAGCAGCCGGGGAGAATACAATGAGCAGTTCTTC. Amino acid sequence: CASSRGEYNEQFF.

The V and J genes are TRBV5-4 and TRBJ2-3; 11 positions match TRBD2. Per germline, CDR1 SGHNT and CDR2 YYREEE (reference sequence). This CDR3 has 18 amino acids. Unmatched junction bases numbered 13, after V lost 2 bases and J lost 5 bases. The CDR3 protein is CASSFSGSGRASGDTQYF. Written as DNA, the CDR3 is TGTGCCAGCAGCTTTTCTGGTAGCGGGAGGGCCTCGGGAGATACGCAGTATTTT. Looking up the rest from reference TRBV5-4 and TRBJ2-3 gives the full variable domain: ETGVTQSPTHLIKTRGQQVTLRCSSQSGHNTVSWYQQALGQGPQFIFQYYREEENGRGNFPPRFSGLQFPNYSSELNVNALELDDSALYLCASSFSGSGRASGDTQYFGPGTRLTVL.

A few counts support this clone. The rearrangement links TRBV6-1 to TRBJ2-3, with 10 positions matching TRBD2. After removal of 1 base from V and 6 bases from J, the junction contained 10 bases not matched to a gene. Germline V gene lookup returns CDR1 MNHNS and CDR2 SASEGT. The CDR3 runs to 17 residues. The DNA of the CDR3 is TGTGCCAGCAGTGAAGGACTAGCGGGCTCCTCCGGGGATACGCAGTATTTT. Its protein product is CASSEGLAGSSGDTQYF.

This clone has more than one count but fewer than ten. The chain recombines TRBV4-2 with TRBJ2-3; possible D gene TRBD2, 6 bases. CDR3 size: 22 residues. Germline CDR1 and CDR2: LGHNA and YNFKEQ. V was clipped by 4 bases and J by 3 bases, with 35 bases between them. The CDR3 protein is CASSPSPGDGDSGWFRTDTQYF. DNA of the CDR3: TGTGCCAGCAGCCCATCTCCGGGAGATGGGGACTCCGGTTGGTTTCGTACAGATACGCAGTATTTT.

The chain links TRBV5-8 to TRBJ2-1; 8 nucleotides align to TRBD2. Germline-derived CDR1 and CDR2 are SGHTS and YDEGEE. This CDR3 spans 15 amino acids. V shed 4 bases and J 6 bases; nucleotides not matched to a gene: 9. The CDR3 DNA is TGTGCCAGCAGCCTCGGGACTAGATTTTTCAATGAGCAGTTCTTC. Translating gives CASSLGTRFFNEQFF.

The chain uses TRBV7-6 and TRBJ2-1; D gene uncertain. The germline V gene has CDR1 SGHVS and CDR2 FNYEAQ. V lost 8 bases, J lost 3 bases, and 20 bases lay in between. CDR3 length: 16 amino acids. CDR3 DNA sequence: TGTGCCAGCGGCCCCTACCCTACGACTGGCTACAATGAGCAGTTCTTC. Amino acid sequence: CASGPYPTTGYNEQFF. Together with reference TRBV7-6 and TRBJ2-1, the CDR3 gives the full variable domain: GAGVSQSPRYKVTKRGQDVALRCDPISGHVSLYWYRQALGQGPEFLTYFNYEAQQDKSGLPNDRFSAERPEGSISTLTIQRTEQRDSAMYRCASGPYPTTGYNEQFFGPGTRLTVL.

The rearrangement uses TRBV11-2 and TRBJ1-2, with D maybe TRBD1 (5 bases). V was shortened by 5 bases and J by 5 bases, with 15 bases between the two germline ends. This CDR3 is built from 14 residues. The V gene's germline CDR1 is SGHAT and CDR2 FQNNGV. The CDR3 nucleotides are TGTGCCAGCAGCCGGGGCGGGGGTGGTTATGGCTACACCTTC. Translation gives CASSRGGGGYGYTF.

The rearrangement joins TRBV7-9 to TRBJ1-5, with a possible D match to TRBD1 (5 bases). Germline V gives CDR1 SEHNR, CDR2 FQNEAQ (reference sequence). The V gene lost 3 bases and the J gene lost 4 bases, with 13 bases spanning the gap. CDR3 length equals 15 residues. As DNA, the CDR3 is TGTGCCAGCAGCTTTACAGGTGGGCGAAATCAGCCCCAGCATTTT. This sequence encodes CASSFTGGRNQPQHF. The complete variable domain, with remaining parts taken from reference TRBV7-9 and TRBJ1-5, reads DTGVSQNPRHKITKRGQNVTFRCDPISEHNRLYWYRQTLGQGPEFLTYFQNEAQLEKSRLLSDRFSAERPKGSFSTLEIQRTEQGDSAMYLCASSFTGGRNQPQHFGDGTRLSIL.

The V and J genes are TRBV1 and TRBJ2-1; the D segment call TRBD2 is taken from the table without a DNA check. TRBV1 corresponds to a pseudogene. The CDR3 sequence is 17 residues long. The CDR3 sequence is CTSSQDRAQRDYNEQFF. CDR3 DNA sequence: TGCACCAGCAGCCAAGATCGGGCCCAGCGGGACTACAATGAGCAGTTCTTC.

This rearrangement joins TRBV6-5 to TRBJ1-5, with 10 positions matching TRBD1. Per germline, CDR1 MNHEY and CDR2 SVGAGI. There are 15 residues in the CDR3. The junction had 4 bases not matched to a gene; V was cut back by 7 bases and J by 1 base. CDR3 nucleotides: TGTGCCAGCACCCCGGGACAGGGGAGCAATCAGCCCCAGCATTTT. This gives the protein CASTPGQGSNQPQHF.

V and J are TRBV5-1 and TRBJ1-5; a possible D gene is TRBD1 (6 bases). This CDR3 spans 16 amino acids. Trimming left V 4 bases short and J 0 bases short, with 14 bases between. Per the germline V gene, CDR1 is SGHRS and CDR2 is YFSETQ. CDR3 in amino acids: CASSPEGGYSNQPQHF. CDR3 bases: TGCGCCAGCAGCCCGGAGGGGGGGTATAGCAATCAGCCCCAGCATTTT.

The chain recombines TRBV20-1 with TRBJ1-2; unclear D gene. CDR3 length: 11 amino acids. The germline gives CDR1 DFQATT, CDR2 SNEGSKA (reference sequence). V gave up 5 bases and J gave up 11 bases, with 15 bases separating them. The CDR3 region has the DNA TGCAGTGCTGGACTCGGGAGAGGGTACACCTTC. Residues: CSAGLGRGYTF.

This clone was seen a few times. V gene TRBV9 combines with J gene TRBJ2-1; D may be TRBD2 (5 bases). Trimming took off 4 bases at V and 0 bases at J, with 14 bases between the two ends. CDR3 length equals 16 residues. Germline V CDR1 and CDR2: SGDLS, YYNGEE. The CDR3 is CASSLLAGSSYNEQFF. CDR3 bases: TGTGCCAGCAGCCTACTTGCGGGTTCCTCCTACAATGAGCAGTTCTTC.

Here the CDR3 reads CASSPGTLNEQYF. The CDR3 nucleotides read TGTGCCAGCTCCCCCGGGACACTCAACGAGCAGTACTTC. The genes are TRBV18 and TRBJ2-7; possible D gene TRBD1, 6 bases. Trimming took off 6 bases at V and 5 bases at J, with 14 bases between the two ends. The CDR3 has 13 amino acids. The germline V gene has CDR1 KGHSH and CDR2 LQKENI.

This clone appeared a few times. The CDR3 here is CAWSPGGLLSSYEQYV. DNA of the CDR3: TGTGCCTGGAGCCCGGGCGGGCTACTCTCCTCCTACGAGCAGTACGTC. This chain connects TRBV30 to TRBJ2-7; D is possibly TRBD2 (5 bases). V was clipped by 3 bases and J by 0 bases, with 18 bases between them. Germline CDR1 reads GTSNPN; CDR2 reads SVGIG (reference sequence). There are 16 residues in the CDR3.

The gene calls are TRBV6-5 and TRBJ1-1, with D maybe TRBD1 (6 bases). V was shortened by 5 bases and J by 1 base, with 14 bases between the two germline ends. The V gene's germline CDR1 is MNHEY and CDR2 SVGAGI. The CDR3 runs 15 residues. CDR3 in amino acids: CASSALFRGNTEAFF. DNA of the CDR3: TGTGCCAGCAGTGCTCTCTTCAGGGGGAACACTGAAGCTTTCTTT.